The 9 T cell receptor beta chains below come from one sample, sequenced in a study of blood T cell repertoires in COVID-19 (dated by TCRdb to about 2020). Libraries were made using the immunoSEQ multiplex PCR assay. TCRdb limited this immuneACCESS table to in-frame rearrangements with V and J called. A share of clones is missing; checked studies link under half to unresolved V genes, and the rest is unexplained. This sample holds approximately 250,000 clones; roughly nine tenths were observed only once. The ten largest clonotypes hold about 8.7% of the sample. The sequenced sample was peripheral blood. The receptor set was obtained from a man in his forties or fifties with active or convalescent COVID-19.

The rearrangement joins TRBV10-3 to TRBJ1-1, with D possibly being TRBD1 (6 bases). The CDR3 spans 13 residues. Trimming took 6 bases from V and 0 from J, leaving 8 bases between them. CDR1 ENHRY and CDR2 SYGVKD come from the germline V gene. CDR3 sequence: CAIRQGLNTEAFF. CDR3 sequence (DNA): TGTGCCATCAGACAGGGTTTGAACACTGAAGCTTTCTTT.

The chain carries TRBV20-1 and TRBJ1-3; maybe TRBD1 (6 bases). Trimming took off 3 bases at V and 0 bases at J, with 12 bases between the two ends. Germline CDR1 is DFQATT and CDR2 is SNEGSKA (reference sequence). The CDR3 loop spans 15 amino acids. CDR3 residues: CSASFPGDSGNTIYF. Written as DNA, the CDR3 is TGCAGTGCTAGTTTTCCAGGGGACTCTGGAAACACCATATATTTT.

V usage is TRBV25-1 and J usage is TRBJ2-3; TRBD2 matches 7 bases. The ends lost 3 bases at V and 2 bases at J; junction bases unmatched: 2. The CDR3 loop spans 14 amino acids. CDR1 MGHDK and CDR2 SYGVNS come from the germline V gene. CDR3 nucleotide sequence: TGTGCCAGCAGTGACGGGACTAACACAGATACGCAGTATTTT. Translated: CASSDGTNTDTQYF. Looking up the rest from reference TRBV25-1 and TRBJ2-3 gives the full variable domain: EADIYQTPRYLVIGTGKKITLECSQTMGHDKMYWYQQDPGMELHLIHYSYGVNSTEKGDLSSESTVSRIRTEHFPLTLESARPSHTSQYLCASSDGTNTDTQYFGPGTRLTVL.

The rearrangement links TRBV5-1 to TRBJ1-1; 9 bases fit TRBD1. Germline assignment: CDR1 SGHRS and CDR2 YFSETQ. This CDR3 has 19 residues. V lost 4 bases, J lost 0 bases, and 16 bases stayed unmatched. CDR3 region: CASSHLKPGTGFLNTEAFF. CDR3 nucleotide sequence: TGCGCCAGCAGCCACCTTAAGCCCGGGACAGGGTTTTTGAACACTGAAGCTTTCTTT.

This clone was seen just once. In nucleotides, the CDR3 is TGCGCCAGCAGCACCGGGACTAGTCTACAAGAGACCCAGTACTTC. Translation gives CASSTGTSLQETQYF. The chain recombines TRBV5-1 with TRBJ2-5; the match to TRBD2 covers 8 bases. The CDR3 length is 15 residues. The junction had 7 bases not matched to a gene; V was cut back by 4 bases and J by 2 bases. Germline-derived CDR1 and CDR2 are SGHRS and YFSETQ. Combining the CDR3 with reference TRBV5-1 and TRBJ2-5 gives the whole variable domain KAGVTQTPRYLIKTRGQQVTLSCSPISGHRSVSWYQQTPGQGLQFLFEYFSETQRNKGNFPGRFSGRQFSNSRSEMNVSTLELGDSALYLCASSTGTSLQETQYFGPGTRLLVL.

The chain employs TRBV4-1 and TRBJ1-2; 8 nucleotides align to TRBD1. The CDR3 has 16 residues. V shed 1 base, J shed 8 bases, and the junction held 12 bases outside the gene matches. Germline V gene lookup returns CDR1 MGHRA and CDR2 YSYEKL. CDR3 DNA: TGCGCCAGCAGCCAAGTCCCCTCGACAGGGGTTGAAGGCTACACCTTC. Amino acid sequence: CASSQVPSTGVEGYTF.

The V gene is TRBV6-1, the J gene TRBJ1-5; tentative D call: TRBD1 (6 bases). Deletions cut 3 bases from V and 5 bases from J, with 11 bases between. The CDR3 has 14 amino acids. Germline CDR1 is MNHNS and CDR2 is SASEGT. CDR3 DNA sequence: TGTGCCAGCAGTGATCAGGGGAGCTATCAGCCCCAGCATTTT. Protein sequence: CASSDQGSYQPQHF.

The J gene is TRBJ1-4, the V gene TRBV2; weak D call: TRBD1 (5 bases). V shed 8 bases and J shed 6 bases, with 10 bases lying between them. Germline loops: CDR1 SNHLY, CDR2 FYNNEI. The CDR3 length is 12 residues. The CDR3 is CASGREDEKLFF. In DNA, the CDR3 is TGTGCCAGCGGCAGGGAGGATGAAAAACTGTTTTTT.

This clone has more than one count but fewer than ten. The V call is TRBV5-6, the J call TRBJ2-5; D is perhaps TRBD1 (5 bases). The V and J ends lost 0 bases and 4 bases respectively, with 10 bases between them. This CDR3 comprises 14 residues. Germline V gives CDR1 SGHDT, CDR2 YYEEEE. The CDR3 DNA reads TGTGCCAGCAGCTTGGTGCAGGGCGGAGAGACCCAGTACTTC. It specifies CASSLVQGGETQYF.